The rows below give T cell receptor beta chains drawn from one sample of a study of blood T cell repertoires in COVID-19. The method was immunoSEQ multiplex PCR; TCRdb's version includes in-frame clones alone and lacks a portion of them. The sample lists 30,000 to 50,000 clones, 75% to 90% occurring once. The sequenced material came from peripheral blood. The receptors were sampled from a man aged 50-59 years with active or convalescent COVID-19. The CDR3 runs from the conserved cysteine through the conserved F or W. A D gene is named only where the DNA matches it firmly. A clone size is listed for some rows: how often the clone was seen (once, few, many), or a class if it is expanded.

CDR3 protein | CDR3 DNA | D gene | J gene | V gene | clone size
CASSSKGTGGEKLFF | TGCGCCAGCAGCTCTAAAGGGACAGGGGGCGAAAAACTGTTTTTT | TRBD1 | TRBJ1-4 | TRBV5-1 | NA
CASSQETHRGGYGYTF | TGTGCCAGCAGCCAAGAAACCCACAGGGGAGGCTATGGCTACACCTTC | TRBD1 | TRBJ1-2 | TRBV4-2 | NA
CASSGGGLGYNEQFF | TGCGCCAGCAGTGGCGGGGGGTTAGGGTACAATGAGCAGTTCTTC | TRBD2 | TRBJ2-1 | TRBV10-2 | NA
CASSLSGQLNSPLHF | TGTGCCAGCAGCTTGTCTGGGCAGCTAAATTCACCCCTCCACTTT | NA | TRBJ1-6 | TRBV5-5 | NA
CASSLVPSGGAYNEQFF | TGTGCCAGCAGCTTAGTCCCTAGCGGGGGTGCCTACAATGAGCAGTTCTTC | TRBD2 | TRBJ2-1 | TRBV7-2 | once
CASTYRNEPQHF | TGTGCCAGTACCTACAGAAACGAGCCCCAGCATTTT | NA | TRBJ1-5 | TRBV19 | NA
CSVARQGRSYEQYF | TGCAGCGTAGCTAGACAGGGTAGGTCCTACGAGCAGTACTTC | TRBD1 | TRBJ2-7 | TRBV29-1 | NA
CASSLAPGGGTGELFF | TGCGCCAGCAGCTTGGCGCCAGGAGGAGGCACCGGGGAGCTGTTTTTT | NA | TRBJ2-2 | TRBV5-1 | once
CASSRQGKDEQYF | TGTGCCAGCAGCCGACAGGGGAAGGACGAGCAGTACTTC | TRBD1 | TRBJ2-7 | TRBV5-4 | once
CASSSGTSGGTDTQYF | TGTGCCAGCAGCTCGGGGACTAGCGGGGGGACAGATACGCAGTATTTT | TRBD2 | TRBJ2-3 | TRBV7-9 | NA
CASSFAATGGDRTQYF | TGTGCCAGCAGCTTTGCCGCGACAGGGGGCGATCGGACCCAGTACTTC | TRBD1 | TRBJ2-5 | TRBV3-1/TRBV3-2 | NA
CAWSPTGKNYGYTF | TGTGCCTGGAGTCCAACAGGGAAGAACTATGGCTACACCTTC | NA | TRBJ1-2 | TRBV30 | NA
CASRAGGTGELFF | TGTGCCAGCAGGGCAGGGGGAACCGGGGAGCTGTTTTTT | TRBD1 | TRBJ2-2 | TRBV27 | NA
CASSEAGGVETQYF | TGTGCCAGCAGTGAAGCGGGGGGGGTGGAGACCCAGTACTTC | TRBD2 | TRBJ2-5 | TRBV6-1 | NA
CASKLEVGGYTF | TGTGCCAGCAAGTTAGAAGTCGGTGGCTACACCTTC | NA | TRBJ1-2 | TRBV6-5 | NA
CASSPPDRAKNIQYF | TGTGCCAGCTCACCGCCGGACAGAGCCAAAAACATTCAGTACTTC | NA | TRBJ2-4 | TRBV18 | once
CASRKGPGLSIADTQYF | TGTGCCAGCCGAAAGGGTCCAGGACTGAGCATCGCAGATACGCAGTATTTT | NA | TRBJ2-3 | TRBV2 | once
CATSDPSSNYGYTF | TGTGCCACCAGTGATCCTAGTTCCAACTATGGCTACACCTTC | NA | TRBJ1-2 | TRBV24-1 | NA
CSVKEGGFGGQYF | TGCAGCGTAAAAGAGGGAGGTTTTGGTGGGCAGTACTTC | NA | TRBJ2-7 | TRBV29-1 | NA